The clone carrying this T cell receptor beta chain was counted at least ten times. Its matching antigen is unknown. This entry is derived from a study of early T cells in non-severe SARS-CoV-2 infection. Study as a whole: Bulk RNA from unsorted whole blood was sequenced; chains were unpaired. Findings of the study overall: Database matching using VDJdb favored anti-spike CD8 responses, with private and CD4 specificities left missing.

J lost 6 bases, V lost 5 bases, and 8 bases had no gene match. Germline CDR1 reads SNHLY; CDR2 reads FYNNEI. This CDR3 is 14 amino acids long. Separate cDNA molecules each had unique molecular identifiers attached to them. A single record per CDR3 protein comes from TCRdb applying MiXCR to the 5' RACE reads. The data show 50,000 to 55,000 distinct CDR3 sequences, around a tenth seen once. The gene calls are TRBV2 and TRBJ1-2; 8 positions agree with TRBD1. This TCR was sampled from an adult who was a healthcare worker with PCR-confirmed SARS-CoV-2 infection or an uninfected control (not recorded which). The sample was whole blood. Here the CDR3 DNA reads TGTGCCAGCAGTATCCGGGACAGGACTGATGGCTACACCTTC. It specifies CASSIRDRTDGYTF.